This T cell receptor (beta chain) was found in a study of T cells after yellow fever vaccination. TCRdb re-derived calls from the 5' RACE reads in MiXCR, one entry per CDR3 protein. This sample has a few hundred thousand distinct CDR3 sequences, with roughly 5% found just once. V dropped 6 bases and J dropped 1; count of bases not matched to a gene: 12. CDR1 MNHEY and CDR2 SMNVEV come from the germline V gene (reference sequence). This CDR3 is 16 amino acids long. The chain has TRBV27 and TRBJ2-7, with 7 bases fitting TRBD2. The receptor was isolated from a man aged 18 to 30 who received the YFV17D yellow fever vaccine. The sequencing used CD4+ T cells sorted from PBMCs, collected on the day of the yellow fever booster vaccination. CDR3 DNA: TGTGCCAGCAGGTCCCCCCTGGGGAGGGGATCCTACGAGCAGTACTTC. The encoded protein is CASRSPLGRGSYEQYF.